The 2 T cell receptor beta chains in this list originate from one sample, sequenced in a study of cytomegalovirus exposure and HLA in healthy donors. Primers included in the PCR were 60 Vbeta and 13 Jbeta primers. Using immunoSEQ multiplex PCR, the repertoire was profiled, and TCRdb retains in-frame clones only, with some absent. The table records some 89,000 clones, around 70% of them present only once. Sample: PBMCs. The receptors stem from a man in his fifties or sixties in good health and CMV-seronegative.

The chain couples TRBV15 to TRBJ2-1; possible D gene TRBD1, 5 bases. Germline V gene lookup returns CDR1 LNHNV and CDR2 YYDKDF (reference sequence). V lost 6 bases and J lost 5, with 8 bases in between. The CDR3 is 12 amino acids. The CDR3 DNA reads TGTGCCACCAGACCAGGGAACAATGAGCAGTTCTTC. Translation gives CATRPGNNEQFF.

V and J are TRBV30 and TRBJ2-3; D uncertain. The CDR3 runs 15 residues. Germline V lookup: CDR1 GTSNPN, CDR2 SVGIG (reference sequence). V was shortened by 0 bases and J by 0 bases, with 10 bases between the two germline ends. For the CDR3, the DNA is TGTGCCTGGAGTGTGGCCAGAAAAAGCACAGATACGCAGTATTTT. The encoded protein is CAWSVARKSTDTQYF.